The subject of this entry is one TCR beta chain. This clonotype has a count of ten or more. The antigen it recognizes is unknown. Base qualities were left out, and no much larger clone turns up one base away. The V end loses 2 bases and the J end loses 6 bases, and a stretch of 11 bases separates them. Taken from cysteine to phenylalanine, the CDR3 has 14 residues. Only CDR3 DNA is held: 42 bases, read in frame from base 1. Looking up the germline V gene yields CDR1 SGHTA and CDR2 FQGNSA. Instrument on record: Illumina NovaSeq 6000. TCRalpha and TCRbeta cDNA libraries were constructed by 5'RACE with constant-segment primers, with sample barcodes and unique molecular identifiers being introduced. RNA was extracted from every sample with Trizol reagent. Amplification of the libraries took two PCR steps, and the second step added a second sample barcode plus Illumina TruSeq adapters. Sequencing of libraries was performed on an Illumina NovaSeq with 2 x 150 bp paired-end reads. Regarding the original processing steps: With migec v1.2.7, reads were demultiplexed and then collapsed into UMI-guided consensus sequences. Using mixcr v2.1.11, UMI consensuses were aligned to TRA and TRB V and J templates and then assembled into clonotypes. A clonotype was counted as expanded or contracted only if both edgeR and NoisET called the change significant, with noise models trained on biological replicates. For edgeR calls, the thresholds were a false discovery rate-adjusted p below 0.01 and a log2 fold-change of 1. As an exploratory analysis of dynamics, max-normalized trajectories of the 1000 most abundant clonotypes were examined with PCA combined with hierarchical clustering. Separately sequenced CD4+ and CD8+ repertoires were used to assign the CD4 or CD8 phenotype of responding clones. The public reads were reanalyzed by TCRdb: fastp trimming at Q25, MiXCR alignment, in-frame beta chains only. CDR3 protein sequences are deduplicated, and each keeps its most common genes and DNA. TCRdb's processing, not the authors' own work, is the source of the V and J calls. Within this sample are approximately 250,000 distinct CDR3 sequences, with about 16% of them counted one time only. The top ten hold more than 2% of the sample.

The sample comes from a study of T-cell memory formation after mild COVID-19 (dated by TCRdb to 2020 to 2023). With regard to the full study: TCR sequence clusters from the two donors were found to be largely donor specific. The cohort comprised two young, previously healthy adult volunteers, one female and one male. T-cell clones expanding and contracting after mild COVID-19 in a couple of donors were tracked by longitudinal TCRalpha and TCRbeta repertoire sequencing. Results the study describes overall, beyond this receptor: Contracting CD4+ clones appeared mostly in the CM and EM memory subsets, whereas CD8+ clones were enriched in EMRA. The detection of some responding clones in pre-infection memory suggests that pre-existing cross-reactive memory T cells joined the SARS-CoV-2 response. The study included only a couple of mild cases, and larger cohorts that include severe cases with pre-infection samples were judged to be necessary. Clones that contracted from day 15 to 85 showed balanced CD4/CD8 phenotypes, whereas a second wave of clones that expanded from day 15 to 37 leaned towards CD4+. SARS-CoV-2 specificity was not confirmed for the second-wave clones peaking on day 37.

Ficoll-Paque density gradient centrifugation was used to isolate PBMCs. The sample comprised PBMCs or a T cell subset sorted from them (not recorded which). The source is an adult woman who had mild COVID-19 (a few samples of this study predate the infection). The sample titles of this study are shuffled in the database, so cell type and time point are left out; the donor was told from shared clones. The rearrangement combines TRBV7-2 with TRBJ1-3; no D segment can be confidently identified. CDR3 protein: CASSLRGSQNTIYF. The DNA sequence follows: TGTGCCAGCAGCTTACGAGGGTCTCAAAACACCATATATTTT.